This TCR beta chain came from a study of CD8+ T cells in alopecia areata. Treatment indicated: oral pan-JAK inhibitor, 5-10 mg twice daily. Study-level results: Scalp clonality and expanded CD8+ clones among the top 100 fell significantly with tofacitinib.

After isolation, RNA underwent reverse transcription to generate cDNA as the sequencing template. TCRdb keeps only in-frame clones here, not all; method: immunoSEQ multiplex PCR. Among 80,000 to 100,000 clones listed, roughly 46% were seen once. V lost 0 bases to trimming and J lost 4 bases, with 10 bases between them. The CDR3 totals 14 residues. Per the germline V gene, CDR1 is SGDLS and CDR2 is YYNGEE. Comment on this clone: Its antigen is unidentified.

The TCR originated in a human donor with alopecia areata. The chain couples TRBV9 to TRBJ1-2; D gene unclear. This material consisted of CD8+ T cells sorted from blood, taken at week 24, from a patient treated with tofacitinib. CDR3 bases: TGTGCCAGCAGCGTAGGGGAGGTTTTCTATGGCTACACCTTC. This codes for CASSVGEVFYGYTF. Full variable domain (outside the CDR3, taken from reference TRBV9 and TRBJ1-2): DSGVTQTPKHLITATGQRVTLRCSPRSGDLSVYWYQQSLDQGLQFLIQYYNGEERAKGNILERFSAQQFPDLHSELNLSSLELGDSALYFCASSVGEVFYGYTFGSGTRLTVV.